A single sample gave rise to the 22 T cell receptor beta chains below, sequenced in a study of blood T cells in healthy people across ages. Sample-barcoded 5' priming and a J-beta primer mix drove a second PCR of about 6 to 12 cycles. In TCRdb, the 5' RACE reads were re-called with MiXCR into one record per CDR3 protein. Of 1.5 million to 2 million distinct CDR3 sequences in the sample, roughly two fifths were seen once. The sequencing sample was made of blood. The receptor source for this set is a human donor in good health.

CDR3 nucleotides: TGTGCCAGCAGTGTTTTCGGAACACCGAACTATGGCTACACCTTC. It translates to CASSVFGTPNYGYTF. The chain couples TRBV2 to TRBJ1-2, with D hard to call. The germline CDR1 and CDR2 sequences are SNHLY and FYNNEI. The CDR3 spans 15 residues. V lost 4 bases, J lost 2 bases, and 14 bases lay in between.

J is TRBJ1-1 and V is TRBV7-2; 8 bases line up with TRBD1. The CDR3 consists of 14 residues. V lost 5 bases, J lost 4 bases, and 6 bases stayed unmatched. Per the germline V gene, CDR1 is SGHTA and CDR2 is FQGNSA. In nucleotides, the CDR3 is TGTGCCAGCAGCCCACAGGGGGGGATCACTGAAGCTTTCTTT. This encodes CASSPQGGITEAFF.

The rearrangement links TRBV20-1 to TRBJ2-5; TRBD2 aligns across 8 bases. Germline CDR1 reads DFQATT; CDR2 reads SNEGSKA (reference sequence). V lost 0 bases to trimming and J lost 3 bases; unmatched junction nucleotides: 6. The CDR3 runs 15 residues. The DNA for the CDR3 is TGCAGTGCTAGAGATCCAGCGGGGGTTAAAGAGACCCAGTACTTC. Translation: CSARDPAGVKETQYF.

This clonotype was found a few times. The rearrangement uses TRBV20-1 and TRBJ2-3; D not resolved. Trimming shortened V by 1 base and J by 6 bases, and 5 bases separated the two germline ends. The CDR3 covers 11 residues. Germline values: CDR1 DFQATT, CDR2 SNEGSKA (reference sequence). Here the CDR3 reads CSARGWDTQYF. DNA of the CDR3: TGCAGTGCTAGAGGTTGGGATACGCAGTATTTT.

This clonotype was counted between two and nine times. The chain links TRBV4-3 to TRBJ2-5; D gene uncertain. V lost 0 bases and J 12 bases, leaving 14 bases between the germline ends. Germline V gene data show CDR1 as LGHNA and CDR2 as YSLEER. This CDR3 contains 13 residues. CDR3 nucleotides: TGCGCCAGCAGCCAAGAAACGGACGGTCCTGAGTACTTC. Its protein is CASSQETDGPEYF.

This clonotype was observed a handful of times. The V and J genes are TRBV4-3 and TRBJ1-2, with TRBD1 identical over 9 bases. V was pared by 2 bases and J by 8 bases, with 12 bases of the junction left unmatched. The CDR3 runs to 16 residues. CDR1 LGHNA and CDR2 YSLEER come from the germline V gene. CDR3 region: CASSQIEGQGIGGYTF. CDR3 DNA: TGCGCCAGCAGCCAAATTGAGGGACAGGGCATCGGCGGCTACACCTTC.

This clonotype has more than one count but fewer than ten. The V gene is TRBV12-3 or TRBV12-4, the J gene TRBJ2-5; D perhaps matches TRBD2 (6 bases). Deletions cut 7 bases from V and 0 bases from J, with 15 bases between. The CDR3 consists of 15 residues. CDR3 residues: CASKLRDLYQETQYF. The CDR3 nucleotides read TGTGCCAGCAAGCTCCGGGACTTGTACCAAGAGACCCAGTACTTC.

This clonotype was recorded at least ten times. V usage is TRBV4-3 and J usage is TRBJ1-2; TRBD1 matches at 7 bases. The germline gives CDR1 LGHNA, CDR2 YSLEER. CDR3 length: 15 amino acids. V dropped 0 bases and J dropped 3; count of bases not matched to a gene: 4. The CDR3 nucleotides are TGCGCCAGCAGCCAAGAAACAGGGGTGGACTATGGCTACACCTTC. As protein: CASSQETGVDYGYTF.

The chain carries TRBV10-3 and TRBJ1-1; a possible D gene is TRBD1 (6 bases). V was clipped by 0 bases and J by 5 bases, with 10 bases between them. The germline CDR1 and CDR2 sequences are ENHRY and SYGVKD. The CDR3 extends over 14 amino acids. The CDR3 here is CAISESTGGTEAFF. Written as DNA, the CDR3 is TGTGCCATCAGTGAGTCGACAGGTGGGACTGAAGCTTTCTTT.

This clonotype was seen only a few times. A read error may produce the germline difference seen at one junction end. CDR3 in amino acids: CASSLGLLRGLAADTQYF. CDR3 bases: TGTGCCAGTAGTTTGGGTCTTCTCCGGGGACTAGCAGCAGATACGCAGTATTTT. The chain is built from TRBV12-3 or TRBV12-4 and TRBJ2-3; 9 bases align to TRBD2. The CDR3 has 18 amino acids.

The chain links TRBV20-1 to TRBJ1-2; D remains unclear. V lost 3 bases to trimming and J lost 5 bases, with 10 bases between them. The CDR3 is 12 amino acids. CDR1 and CDR2 (germline): DFQATT, SNEGSKA (reference sequence). The CDR3 DNA is TGCAGTGCTAGTCAAGGGCAGTATGGCTACACCTTC. Its protein product is CSASQGQYGYTF.

This clonotype was seen more than once but under ten times. A junction end diverges from the germline sequence, so it may reflect a read error. The gene calls are TRBV12-3 or TRBV12-4 and TRBJ2-5, with D maybe TRBD2 (6 bases). The CDR3 contains 15 residues. The CDR3 DNA reads as TGTGCCGGCAGTTCAGGGACTTTCCTGGGGGAGACCCAGTACTTC. Its protein is CAGSSGTFLGETQYF.

The CDR3 nucleotides read TGTGCCAGCAGTGTGTTAAATGAGCAGTTCTTC. It codes for CASSVLNEQFF. The gene calls are TRBV6-5 and TRBJ2-1; D call uncertain. Germline V gene lookup returns CDR1 MNHEY and CDR2 SVGAGI. The CDR3 consists of 11 residues. V was trimmed by 5 bases and J by 7 bases, leaving 6 bases between them.

This chain uses TRBV20-1 with TRBJ2-1; D tentatively fits TRBD1 or TRBD2 (5 bases each). From germline, CDR1 is DFQATT and CDR2 SNEGSKA (reference sequence). The V end was cut by 3 bases, the J end by 9 bases, with 9 bases between. The CDR3 sequence is 11 residues long. For the CDR3, the DNA is TGCAGTGCTAGTCTGGGGACTGAGCAGTTCTTC. Translation gives CSASLGTEQFF.

As regards this clonotype: This may come from a read error, since a much larger clone is one base off. J is TRBJ2-3 and V is TRBV10-3; no definite D call. CDR3 length: 11 amino acids. Germline values: CDR1 ENHRY, CDR2 SYGVKD. Here the CDR3 reads CATSGGDTRYF. In DNA form, the CDR3 reads TGTGCCACCTCAGGCGGAGATACGCGGTATTTT.

A few counts support this clonotype. The chain links TRBV5-1 to TRBJ2-7; D is possibly TRBD2 (7 bases). Germline V gene sequence: CDR1 SGHRS, CDR2 YFSETQ. V was cut by 0 bases and J by 3 bases, with 25 bases left in between. This CDR3 spans 19 amino acids. The CDR3 is CASSLEGGLLEGVHYEQYF. CDR3 nucleotides: TGCGCCAGCAGCTTGGAGGGGGGGCTGCTAGAGGGAGTACACTACGAGCAGTACTTC.

This clonotype was picked up a small number of times. The gene calls are TRBV29-1 and TRBJ2-2; D remains unclear. Germline loops: CDR1 SQVTM, CDR2 ANQGSEA. Trimming left V 3 bases short and J 2 bases short, with 7 bases between. The CDR3 has 13 amino acids. The CDR3 nucleotides read TGCAGCGTTGACAGCTACAACACCGGGGAGCTGTTTTTT. It encodes CSVDSYNTGELFF.

J is TRBJ2-7 and V is TRBV24-1; possible D gene TRBD2, 6 bases. The V end was cut by 7 bases, the J end by 7 bases, with 13 bases between. This CDR3 has 12 residues. Germline CDR1 KGHDR, CDR2 SFDVKD. DNA for the CDR3: TGTGCCACCAGCCGCAGCGGGTCAGAGCAGTACTTC. Translated, it gives CATSRSGSEQYF.

This clonotype turned up a few times. The chain uses TRBV4-3 and TRBJ2-3, with 12 bases fitting TRBD2. After removal of 1 base from V and 4 bases from J, the junction contained 6 bases not matched to a gene. The CDR3 runs 17 residues. Germline CDR1 and CDR2: LGHNA and YSLEER. This CDR3 reads CASSQVPSGGAPDTQYF. The CDR3 region has the DNA TGCGCCAGCAGCCAAGTACCTAGCGGGGGGGCACCAGATACGCAGTATTTT.

In its sample, this clonotype was seen a few times. This chain joins TRBV20-1 and TRBJ1-1; D is possibly TRBD1 (5 bases). Trimming removed 0 bases at V and 4 bases at J, with 15 bases between. CDR3 length: 15 residues. The germline V gene has CDR1 DFQATT and CDR2 SNEGSKA (reference sequence). DNA for the CDR3: TGCAGTGCTAGAGACGTGAGGGGAAGGGTCACTGAAGCTTTCTTT. Protein product: CSARDVRGRVTEAFF.

This clonotype showed up many times. The J gene is TRBJ2-1, the V gene TRBV12-3 or TRBV12-4, with 15 bases matching TRBD2. CDR3 size: 15 residues. V was clipped by 5 bases and J by 7 bases; unmatched bases: 3. In nucleotides, the CDR3 is TGTGCCAGCAGTCGGACTAGCGGGGGGGGTAATGAGCAGTTCTTC. Its translation: CASSRTSGGGNEQFF.

The rearrangement joins TRBV24-1 to TRBJ2-7, with TRBD1 identical over 8 bases. This CDR3 is 12 amino acids long. Germline-derived CDR1 and CDR2 are KGHDR and SFDVKD. The trim removed 2 bases at V and 9 bases at J, leaving 2 bases unmatched. The CDR3 reads CATSDWTGRQYF. In nucleotides, the CDR3 is TGTGCCACCAGTGATTGGACAGGGCGGCAGTACTTC.